A single sample gave rise to the 6 T cell receptor beta chains below, sequenced in a study of CD8+CD57+ T cells in acquired aplastic anemia. Sequencing was done on patients that had shown CD8+CD57+ cell expansion by flow cytometry. Genomic DNA provided the template from which TCR beta VDJ and CDR3 profiles were obtained. TCRdb reanalysed the reads using MiXCR and keeps one entry per CDR3 protein. The table has over 40,000 distinct CDR3 sequences, roughly 63% seen once; the top ten hold 59%. The sample was sorted CD4+, CD8+, or CD8+CD57+ T cells (not recorded which) from PBMCs. These receptors all stem from a human donor with aplastic anemia.

The chain's CDR3 is CSVDRSLYNEQFF. CDR3 in DNA: TGCAGCGTTGATAGGTCGTTGTACAATGAGCAGTTCTTC. The rearrangement joins TRBV29-1 to TRBJ2-1, with unresolved D. V was shortened by 3 bases and J by 4 bases, with 10 bases between the two germline ends. CDR1 and CDR2 (germline): SQVTM, ANQGSEA. This CDR3 is 13 amino acids long.

This clonotype was counted only a few times. A read error is possible here, since a much larger clone lies one base away. The chain links TRBV12-3 or TRBV12-4 to TRBJ2-7; tentative D call: TRBD1 (7 bases). The CDR3 loop spans 15 amino acids. Here the CDR3 DNA reads TGTGCCAGCAGTTTAGTCGGGCAGGGGGAGGACGAGCAGTGCTTC. It yields the protein CASSLVGQGEDEQCF.

The chain uses TRBV4-3 and TRBJ2-5; 7 nucleotides line up with TRBD1. The junction had 25 bases not matched to a gene; V was cut back by 4 bases and J by 5 bases. CDR3 length equals 20 residues. Germline values: CDR1 LGHNA, CDR2 YSLEER. CDR3 sequence (DNA): TGCGCCAGCAGCCCTAGGGGGACGACAGGGAGTGTTAGGCTTAGGGAGACCCAGTACTTC. This encodes CASSPRGTTGSVRLRETQYF.

Remarks on this clonotype: Sequence at one end of the junction differs from germline and may be a read error. CDR3 loop: CATSLFGSPTGTEAFF. Here the CDR3 DNA reads TGCGCCACCAGCTTGTTTGGGAGTCCGACAGGCACTGAAGCTTTCTTT. The chain is built from TRBV5-1 and TRBJ1-1; D perhaps matches TRBD1 (6 bases). The length of the CDR3 is 16 residues. CDR1 and CDR2 from the germline V gene are SGHRS and YFSETQ.

The V and J genes are TRBV10-2 and TRBJ1-1; the D is unclear. V was trimmed by 3 bases and J by 1 base, leaving 12 bases between them. CDR1 WSHSY and CDR2 SAAADI come from the germline V gene. The CDR3 sequence is 15 residues long. CDR3 bases: TGCGCCAGCAGTGACTCCCTGGAAGGGAACACTGAAGCTTTCTTT. Protein sequence: CASSDSLEGNTEAFF.

This CDR3 is CSAEGQRSYNSPLHF. CDR3 in DNA: TGCAGTGCAGAGGGACAGCGCTCCTATAATTCACCCCTCCACTTT. The chain recombines TRBV20-1 with TRBJ1-6; TRBD1 aligns across 7 bases. Per the germline V gene, CDR1 is DFQATT and CDR2 is SNEGSKA (reference sequence). The CDR3 has 15 amino acids. J was trimmed by 0 bases and V by 6 bases; bases with no gene match: 5.